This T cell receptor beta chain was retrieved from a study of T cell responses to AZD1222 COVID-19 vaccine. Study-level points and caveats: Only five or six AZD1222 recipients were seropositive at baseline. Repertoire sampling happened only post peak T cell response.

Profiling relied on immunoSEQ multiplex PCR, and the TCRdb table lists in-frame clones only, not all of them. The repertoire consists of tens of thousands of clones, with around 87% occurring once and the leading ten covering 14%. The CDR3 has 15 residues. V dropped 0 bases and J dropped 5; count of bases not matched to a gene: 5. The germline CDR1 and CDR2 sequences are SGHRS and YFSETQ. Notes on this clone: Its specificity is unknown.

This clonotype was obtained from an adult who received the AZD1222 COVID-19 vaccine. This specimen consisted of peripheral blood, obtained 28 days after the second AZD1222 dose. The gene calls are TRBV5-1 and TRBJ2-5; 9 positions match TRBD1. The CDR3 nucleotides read TGCGCCAGCAGCTTGGAGGGACAGGGTGCTGAGACCCAGTACTTC. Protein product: CASSLEGQGAETQYF.